Sequencing of this T cell receptor beta chain was carried out in a study of cytomegalovirus exposure and HLA in healthy donors. Study background: Most genotyped donors, 75% to 85% of more than 300, had Caucasian-associated genetic ancestry. Whole-study findings and limits: Overall, roughly 170 TCR beta chains were annotated as cytomegalovirus-associated.

Deletions cut 2 bases from V and 1 base from J, with 11 bases between. Germline V gives CDR1 SGHTA, CDR2 FQGNSA. The CDR3 is 15 residues long. PCR primers comprised 60 Vbeta and 13 Jbeta primers. The protocol was immunoSEQ multiplex PCR, while the TCRdb copy is restricted to in-frame clones and leaves out a portion. Of fewer than 200,000 clones listed, around 77% were seen once; the top ten hold 1.3% to 1.5%. As concerns this clone: Antigen: not known.

This receptor was identified in a man aged 55 to 70 in good health and CMV-seronegative. The chain has TRBV7-2 and TRBJ2-5, with D possibly being TRBD2 (5 bases). The sample taken for sequencing was PBMCs. The CDR3 nucleotides read TGTGCCAGCAGCTTAAGGAGCGGATTCCAAGAGACCCAGTACTTC. This gives the protein CASSLRSGFQETQYF.